The present T cell receptor beta chain was sequenced within a study of T cells after yellow fever vaccination. TCRdb reprocessed the 5' RACE reads via MiXCR and lists one record per CDR3 protein. Of 300,000 to 450,000 distinct CDR3 sequences listed, 7% to 10% are singletons. This clonotype was found many times. With 3 bases removed from V and 9 bases from J, the gap between germline ends came to 15 bases. The CDR3 contains 14 residues. The source material was PBMCs, sampled more than 40 days after the first yellow fever vaccination. The genes are TRBV12-3 or TRBV12-4 and TRBJ2-1; maybe TRBD2 (6 bases). This receptor was identified in a man between 18 and 35 years old who received the YFV17D yellow fever vaccine. The CDR3 nucleotides read TGTGCCAGCAGTTTCCGGACGGGGGTACCTGAGCAGTTCTTC. Amino acids: CASSFRTGVPEQFF.